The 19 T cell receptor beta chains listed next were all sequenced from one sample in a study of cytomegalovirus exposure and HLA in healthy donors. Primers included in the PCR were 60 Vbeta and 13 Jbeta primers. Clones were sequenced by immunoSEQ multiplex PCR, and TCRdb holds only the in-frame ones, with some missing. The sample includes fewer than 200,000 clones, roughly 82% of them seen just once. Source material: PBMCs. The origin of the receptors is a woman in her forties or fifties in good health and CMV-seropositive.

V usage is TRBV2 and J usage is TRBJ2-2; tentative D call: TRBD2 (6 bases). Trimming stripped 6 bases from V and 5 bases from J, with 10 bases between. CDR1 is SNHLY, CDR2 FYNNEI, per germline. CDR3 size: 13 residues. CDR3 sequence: CASRRGMTGELFF. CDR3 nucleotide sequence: TGTGCCAGCAGGCGCGGGATGACCGGGGAGCTGTTTTTT.

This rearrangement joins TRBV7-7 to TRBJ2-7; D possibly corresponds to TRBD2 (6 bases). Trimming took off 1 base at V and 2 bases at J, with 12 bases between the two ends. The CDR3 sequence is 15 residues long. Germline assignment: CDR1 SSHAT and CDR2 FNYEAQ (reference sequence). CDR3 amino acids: CASSLGPGVTYEQYF. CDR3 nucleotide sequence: TGTGCCAGCAGCTTAGGGCCGGGGGTAACCTACGAGCAGTACTTC.

The CDR3 spells CASSKRTGGVETQYF. The DNA for the CDR3 is TGCGCCAGCAGCAAGCGGACAGGGGGCGTGGAGACCCAGTACTTC. The gene calls are TRBV5-1 and TRBJ2-5; 11 positions agree with TRBD1. The CDR3 is 15 amino acids. V was pared by 4 bases and J by 5 bases, with 7 bases of the junction left unmatched. Germline assignment: CDR1 SGHRS and CDR2 YFSETQ.

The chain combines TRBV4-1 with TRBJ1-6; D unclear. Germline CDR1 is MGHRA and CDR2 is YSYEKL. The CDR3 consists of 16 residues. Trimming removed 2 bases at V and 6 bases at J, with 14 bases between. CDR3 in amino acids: CASSQLLGSINSPLHF. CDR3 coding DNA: TGCGCCAGCAGCCAATTACTCGGGTCCATTAATTCACCCCTCCACTTT.

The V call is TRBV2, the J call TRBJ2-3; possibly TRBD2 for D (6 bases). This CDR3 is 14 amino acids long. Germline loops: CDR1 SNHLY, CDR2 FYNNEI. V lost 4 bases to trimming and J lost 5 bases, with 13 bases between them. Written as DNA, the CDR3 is TGTGCCAGCAGTGTGGCGCGGGGAGGAGATACGCAGTATTTT. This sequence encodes CASSVARGGDTQYF.

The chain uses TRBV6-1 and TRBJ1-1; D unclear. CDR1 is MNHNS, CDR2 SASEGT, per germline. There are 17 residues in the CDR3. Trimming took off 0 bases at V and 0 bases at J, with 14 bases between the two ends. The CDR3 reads CASSEAVSLPLNTEAFF. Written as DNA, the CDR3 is TGTGCCAGCAGTGAAGCAGTCAGTCTCCCCTTGAACACTGAAGCTTTCTTT.

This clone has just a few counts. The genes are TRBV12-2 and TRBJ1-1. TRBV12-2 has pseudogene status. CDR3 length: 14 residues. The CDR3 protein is CASPRGDWGTEAFF. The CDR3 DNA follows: TGTGCAAGCCCTCGCGGGGACTGGGGCACTGAAGCTTTCTTT.

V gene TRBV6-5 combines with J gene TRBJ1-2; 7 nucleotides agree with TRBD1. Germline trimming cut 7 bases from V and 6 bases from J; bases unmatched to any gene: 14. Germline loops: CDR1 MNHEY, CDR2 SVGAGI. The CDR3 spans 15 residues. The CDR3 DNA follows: TGTGCCAGCAACCCCGGACAGGCCACGGGCGATGGCTACACCTTC. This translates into CASNPGQATGDGYTF.

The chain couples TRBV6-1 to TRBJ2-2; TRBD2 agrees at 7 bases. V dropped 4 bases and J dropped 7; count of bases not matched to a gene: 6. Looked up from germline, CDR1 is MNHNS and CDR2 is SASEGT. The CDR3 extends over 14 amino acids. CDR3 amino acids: CASSVGTIGGELFF. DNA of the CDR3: TGTGCCAGCAGTGTGGGGACTATAGGCGGGGAGCTGTTTTTT.

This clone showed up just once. CDR3 bases: TGTGCCAGCAGTGCGACAGGGCGAGACGAGCAGTACTTC. Its translation is CASSATGRDEQYF. The rearrangement links TRBV28 to TRBJ2-7; 7 nucleotides line up with TRBD1. The CDR3 is made up of 13 amino acids. Germline-derived CDR1 and CDR2 are MDHEN and SYDVKM. J lost 5 bases, V lost 5 bases, and 6 bases had no gene match.

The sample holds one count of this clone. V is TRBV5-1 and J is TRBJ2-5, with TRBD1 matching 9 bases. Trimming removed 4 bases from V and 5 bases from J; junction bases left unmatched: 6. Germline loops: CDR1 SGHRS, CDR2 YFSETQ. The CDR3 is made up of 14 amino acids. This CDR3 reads CASSRGQGAETQYF. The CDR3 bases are TGCGCCAGCAGCCGGGGACAGGGCGCGGAGACCCAGTACTTC.

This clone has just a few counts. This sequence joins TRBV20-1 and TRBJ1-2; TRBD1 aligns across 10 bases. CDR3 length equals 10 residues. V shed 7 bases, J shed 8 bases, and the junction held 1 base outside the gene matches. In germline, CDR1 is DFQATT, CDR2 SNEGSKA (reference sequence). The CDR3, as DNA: TGCAGTGGGACAGGGGGAGGCTACACCTTC. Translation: CSGTGGGYTF.

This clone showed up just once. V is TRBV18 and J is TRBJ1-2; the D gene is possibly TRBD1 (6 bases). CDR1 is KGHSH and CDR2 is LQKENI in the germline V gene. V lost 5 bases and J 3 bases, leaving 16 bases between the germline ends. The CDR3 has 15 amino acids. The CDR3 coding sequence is TGTGCCAGCTCATTAGCGAAGGGGGTGGACTATGGCTACACCTTC. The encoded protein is CASSLAKGVDYGYTF.

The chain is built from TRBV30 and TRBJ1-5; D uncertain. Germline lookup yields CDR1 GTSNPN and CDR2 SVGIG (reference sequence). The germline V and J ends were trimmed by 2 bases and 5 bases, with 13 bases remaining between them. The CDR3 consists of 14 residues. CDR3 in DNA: TGTGCCTGGAGTAAAGGAAGGAGCGATCAGCCCCAGCATTTT. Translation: CAWSKGRSDQPQHF.

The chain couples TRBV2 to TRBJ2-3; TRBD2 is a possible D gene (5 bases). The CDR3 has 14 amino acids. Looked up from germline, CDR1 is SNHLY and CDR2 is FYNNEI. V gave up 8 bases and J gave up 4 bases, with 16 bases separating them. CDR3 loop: CASAGRTLADTQYF. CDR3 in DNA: TGTGCCAGCGCGGGCAGGACGCTAGCAGATACGCAGTATTTT. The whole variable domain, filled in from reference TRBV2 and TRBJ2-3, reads EPEVTQTPSHQVTQMGQEVILRCVPISNHLYFYWYRQILGQKVEFLVSFYNNEISEKSEIFDDQFSVERPDGSNFTLKIRSTKLEDSAMYFCASAGRTLADTQYFGPGTRLTVL.

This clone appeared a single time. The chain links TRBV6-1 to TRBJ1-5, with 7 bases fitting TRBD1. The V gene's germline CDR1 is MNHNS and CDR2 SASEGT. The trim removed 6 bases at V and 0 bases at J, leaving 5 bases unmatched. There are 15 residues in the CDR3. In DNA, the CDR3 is TGTGCCAGCAGGGGGGACAGCAATAGCAATCAGCCCCAGCATTTT. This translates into CASRGDSNSNQPQHF.

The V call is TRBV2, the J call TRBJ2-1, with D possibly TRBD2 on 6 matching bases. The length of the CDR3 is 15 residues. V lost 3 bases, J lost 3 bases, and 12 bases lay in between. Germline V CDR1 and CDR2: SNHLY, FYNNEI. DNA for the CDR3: TGTGCCAGCAGTGAGCGGGACGGATACTACAATGAGCAGTTCTTC. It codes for CASSERDGYYNEQFF. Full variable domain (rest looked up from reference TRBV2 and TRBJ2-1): EPEVTQTPSHQVTQMGQEVILRCVPISNHLYFYWYRQILGQKVEFLVSFYNNEISEKSEIFDDQFSVERPDGSNFTLKIRSTKLEDSAMYFCASSERDGYYNEQFFGPGTRLTVL.

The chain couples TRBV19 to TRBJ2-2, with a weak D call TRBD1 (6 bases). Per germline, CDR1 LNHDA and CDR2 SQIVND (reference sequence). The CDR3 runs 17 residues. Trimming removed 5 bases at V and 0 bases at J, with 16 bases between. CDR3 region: CASSPYLGDTNTGELFF. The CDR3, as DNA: TGTGCCAGTAGTCCTTATCTAGGGGACACGAACACCGGGGAGCTGTTTTTT.

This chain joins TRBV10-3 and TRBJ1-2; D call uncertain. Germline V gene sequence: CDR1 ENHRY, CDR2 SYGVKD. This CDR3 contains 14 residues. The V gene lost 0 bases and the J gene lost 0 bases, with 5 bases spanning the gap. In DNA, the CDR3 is TGTGCCATCAGTGAGTCCCAGGCTAACTATGGCTACACCTTC. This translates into CAISESQANYGYTF.